This paragraph reports one TCR beta chain. What it binds is unknown. The data originate from a study of cytomegalovirus exposure and HLA in healthy donors. Study as a whole: In a later analysis, the 120 or so validation repertoires were reported to have used the same platform as the 600 to 700 first-cohort repertoires.

CDR1 is ENHRY and CDR2 is SYGVKD in the germline V gene. Trimming pared 4 bases from V and 1 base from J, leaving 14 bases between. This CDR3 contains 16 residues. The donors formed part of the roughly 110-subject validation cohort, distinct from the approximately 670-subject first cohort. Profiled with immunoSEQ multiplex PCR; TCRdb holds only in-frame clones, not every one. The sample lists over 85,000 clones, roughly 88% occurring once. Overall study findings and caveats: Cytomegalovirus association was listed for 150 or so TCR beta chains. TCR sequences were mostly rare, though some public TCRs occurred in many donors.

Sequenced: PBMCs. V gene TRBV10-3 combines with J gene TRBJ1-5, with a possible D match to TRBD1 (5 bases). The receptor was derived from a woman in her 30s in good health and CMV-seropositive. CDR3 nucleotides: TGTGCCATCAGTGGCTCAGCGGGGGGAAGCAATCAGCCCCAGCATTTT. This codes for CAISGSAGGSNQPQHF.